The T cell receptor beta chain described here comes from a study of OX40 agonist ivuxolimab in advanced cancers. Study-wide context: Patients in the trial were receiving intravenous ivuxolimab every 2 weeks, at doses of 0.01 to 10 mg/kg.

A note on this clone: Its antigen is not identified.

Study-level points and caveats: More expanded clones were seen, on average, in CD8+ T cells than in CD4+.

V lost 0 bases and J 6 bases, leaving 9 bases between the germline ends. The CDR3 is 13 residues long. CDR1 and CDR2 from the germline V gene are GTSNPN and SVGIG (reference sequence). The data were produced by immunoSEQ multiplex PCR, yet TCRdb's version contains in-frame clones alone and is incomplete. The table shows tens of thousands of clones, with 90% occurring only once. The specimen comprised CD4+ or CD8+ T cells sorted from blood, sampled in a trial of the OX40 agonist ivuxolimab. The chain uses TRBV30 and TRBJ1-5, with TRBD1 as a possible D gene (6 bases). The source of this sequence is an adult with an advanced solid tumor such as melanoma, head and neck, liver or kidney cancer. The chain's CDR3 is CAWSVQGSQPQHF. The CDR3 nucleotides read TGTGCCTGGAGTGTACAGGGAAGTCAGCCCCAGCATTTT.